The table lists the clone carrying this TCR beta chain with many counts. Its cognate antigen is unknown. The data derive from a study of early T cells in non-severe SARS-CoV-2 infection. CDR1 is SQVTM and CDR2 is ANQGSEA in the germline V gene. Trimming pared 2 bases from V and 0 bases from J, leaving 10 bases between. The CDR3 covers 14 residues. Findings and limits, study-wide: Private and CD4 specificities were missed by VDJdb matching, skewed to anti-spike CD8.

TCRdb independently ran MiXCR on the 5' RACE reads; one entry per CDR3 protein. The sample records 50,000 to 70,000 distinct CDR3 sequences, around 9% being singletons. Sample: whole blood. V is TRBV29-1 and J is TRBJ1-2; D perhaps matches TRBD1 (6 bases). This sequence originates from an adult who was a healthcare worker with PCR-confirmed SARS-CoV-2 infection or an uninfected control (not recorded which). As DNA, the CDR3 is TGCAGCGTTGAATGGACAGCTCCTAACTATGGCTACACCTTC. The encoded protein is CSVEWTAPNYGYTF.